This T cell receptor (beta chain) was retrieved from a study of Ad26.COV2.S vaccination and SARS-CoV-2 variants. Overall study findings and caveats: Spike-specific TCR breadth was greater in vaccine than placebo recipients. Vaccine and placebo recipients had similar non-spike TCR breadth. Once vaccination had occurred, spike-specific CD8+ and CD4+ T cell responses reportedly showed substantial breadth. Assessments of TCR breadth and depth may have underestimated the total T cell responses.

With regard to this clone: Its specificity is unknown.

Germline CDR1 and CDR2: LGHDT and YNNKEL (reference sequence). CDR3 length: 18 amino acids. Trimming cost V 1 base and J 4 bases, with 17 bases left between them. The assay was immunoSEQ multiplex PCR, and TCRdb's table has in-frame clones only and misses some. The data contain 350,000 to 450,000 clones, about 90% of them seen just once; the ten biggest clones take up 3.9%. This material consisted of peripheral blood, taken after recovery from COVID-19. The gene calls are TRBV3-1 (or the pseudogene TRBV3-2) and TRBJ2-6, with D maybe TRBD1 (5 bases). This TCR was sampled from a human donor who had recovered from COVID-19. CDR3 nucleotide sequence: TGTGCCAGCAGCCAAGGTAAAGGGGAAGCTGCCGGGGCCAACGTCCTGACTTTC. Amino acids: CASSQGKGEAAGANVLTF.